This TCR beta chain comes out of a study of OX40 agonist ivuxolimab in advanced cancers. The CDR3 has 14 amino acids. Germline V gives CDR1 MNHEY, CDR2 SVGAGI. The V gene lost 5 bases and the J gene lost 5 bases, with 13 bases spanning the gap. Here immunoSEQ multiplex PCR was the method, and the copy in TCRdb shows in-frame clones only, minus some. The data contain about 98,000 clones, about 92% of them singletons. The chain is built from TRBV6-5 and TRBJ1-5; possible D gene TRBD1, 6 bases. The receptor was derived from an adult with an advanced solid tumor such as melanoma, head and neck, liver or kidney cancer. The sample consisted of CD4+ or CD8+ T cells sorted from blood, taken in a trial of the OX40 agonist ivuxolimab. This CDR3 reads CASSRQVGDQPQHF. The CDR3 nucleotides are TGTGCCAGCAGTCGACAGGTGGGAGATCAGCCCCAGCATTTT.